This TCR beta chain was retrieved from a study of blood T cells in healthy people across ages. Using a J-beta primer mix together with a sample-barcoded 5' primer, a second PCR was run for roughly 6 to 12 cycles. MiXCR, run by TCRdb on the 5' RACE reads, gives a single entry per CDR3 protein. The sample yields 1.6 million or so distinct CDR3 sequences, roughly 32% seen once. Staff drew ten milliliters of peripheral blood from each donor. Germline loops: CDR1 MNHEY, CDR2 SMNVEV (reference sequence). The CDR3 has 14 amino acids. V gave up 6 bases and J gave up 5 bases, with 16 bases separating them. The chain couples TRBV27 to TRBJ2-5; D remains unclear. Sequencing used blood. The source is a woman in her twenties or thirties in good health. The CDR3, as DNA: TGTGCCAGCAGCGACACTGGTCCCGGGGAGACCCAGTACTTC. This sequence encodes CASSDTGPGETQYF.